The 26 T cell receptor beta chains below come from one sample, sequenced in a study of CD8+CD57+ T cells in acquired aplastic anemia. CDR3 and TCR beta VDJ profiling relied on a genomic DNA template. TCRdb used MiXCR to reprocess the reads, holding one entry per CDR3 protein. The sample lists about 180,000 distinct CDR3 sequences, about half seen once, with under 3.5% in the top ten. The sequencing input was sorted CD4+, CD8+, or CD8+CD57+ T cells (not recorded which) from PBMCs. The receptors derive from a human donor in good health.

This chain connects TRBV2 to TRBJ1-6; D call uncertain. Germline CDR1 and CDR2: SNHLY and FYNNEI. The CDR3 totals 13 residues. Trimming stripped 3 bases from V and 12 bases from J, with 12 bases between. In DNA, the CDR3 is TGTGCCAGCAGTGACCAGGTGGCAGAACCCCTCCACTTT. It yields the protein CASSDQVAEPLHF.

On this clonotype itself: A read error may account for a junction end that differs from germline. The chain recombines TRBV2 with TRBJ1-4; D gene uncertain. From germline, CDR1 is SNHLY and CDR2 FYNNEI. CDR3 length: 15 residues. The CDR3 is CASRTNTGTNEKLFF. The CDR3 DNA reads as TGTGCCAGCAGGACTAACACCGGAACTAATGAGAAACTGTTTTTT.

This clonotype was detected ten times or more. V and J are TRBV11-2 and TRBJ2-3; weak D call: TRBD2 (6 bases). The ends were cut back, 3 bases at V and 0 bases at J, with 7 bases in the middle. This CDR3 has 14 residues. Per germline, CDR1 SGHAT and CDR2 FQNNGV. The CDR3 DNA reads TGTGCCAGCAGCTTCCGGGAGAGCACAGATACGCAGTATTTT. This codes for CASSFRESTDTQYF.

This chain connects TRBV7-2 to TRBJ2-5, with a possible D match to TRBD1 (5 bases). This CDR3 comprises 14 residues. CDR1 SGHTA and CDR2 FQGNSA come from the germline V gene. The V gene lost 2 bases and the J gene lost 4 bases, with 11 bases spanning the gap. The CDR3 DNA is TGTGCCAGCAGCTTACGTAGGGGCACAGAGACCCAGTACTTC. This codes for CASSLRRGTETQYF.

As for this clonotype: In this CDR3 the conserved last residue, phenylalanine or tryptophan, is missing, so a read error is likely. The chain is built from TRBV20-1 and TRBJ2-3, with no clear D. Germline assignment: CDR1 DFQATT and CDR2 SNEGSKA (reference sequence). Trimming cost V 4 bases and J 7 bases, with 12 bases left between them. This CDR3 spans 12 amino acids. For the CDR3, the DNA is TGCAGTGCTACCTTGAGTTCGAATACGCAGTATTTG. Translation: CSATLSSNTQYL.

The chain combines TRBV19 with TRBJ1-1; D is ambiguous. The CDR3 loop spans 12 amino acids. CDR1 and CDR2 from the germline V gene are LNHDA and SQIVND (reference sequence). V lost 6 bases and J lost 1, with 6 bases in between. The CDR3 protein is CASSRWNTEAFF. DNA of the CDR3: TGTGCCAGTAGCCGCTGGAACACTGAAGCTTTCTTT.

The J gene is TRBJ1-5, the V gene TRBV28; TRBD1 aligns across 11 bases. Germline loops: CDR1 MDHEN, CDR2 SYDVKM. Trimming cost V 3 bases and J 5 bases; bases outside gene matches: 3. CDR3 length: 15 amino acids. CDR3 residues: CASSLGTGGYQPQHF. The DNA for the CDR3 is TGTGCCAGCAGTTTGGGGACAGGGGGGTATCAGCCCCAGCATTTT.

The chain carries TRBV28 and TRBJ2-7; a possible D gene is TRBD1 (6 bases). The CDR3 has 13 amino acids. The ends were cut back, 5 bases at V and 3 bases at J, with 11 bases in the middle. Germline assignment: CDR1 MDHEN and CDR2 SYDVKM. CDR3 nucleotides: TGTGCCAGCAGTCTACAGGGAGACTACGAGCAGTACTTC. This encodes CASSLQGDYEQYF.

CDR3 residues: CASRKIAGDNEKLFF. The CDR3 DNA sequence: TGTGCCAGCAGGAAGATAGCGGGAGATAATGAAAAACTGTTTTTT. The chain carries TRBV2 and TRBJ1-4; D is uncertain. V lost 6 bases, J lost 4 bases, and 15 bases lay in between. From germline, CDR1 is SNHLY and CDR2 FYNNEI. The CDR3 runs to 15 residues.

CDR3 DNA: TGCAGTGCTAGTAAGGCTGCGGGGGGTCCCCTAGTCGAGACCCAGTACTTC. It translates to CSASKAAGGPLVETQYF. J is TRBJ2-5 and V is TRBV20-1; the match to TRBD2 covers 8 bases. V gave up 3 bases and J gave up 5 bases; unmatched junction bases: 17. The germline V gene has CDR1 DFQATT and CDR2 SNEGSKA (reference sequence). The CDR3 contains 17 residues.

This chain joins TRBV20-1 and TRBJ1-6; 8 bases are shared with TRBD1. V lost 1 base and J lost 1; bases outside the gene matches: 3. This CDR3 is 16 amino acids long. Germline V CDR1 and CDR2: DFQATT, SNEGSKA (reference sequence). CDR3 in DNA: TGCAGTGCTAGAGGACAGGGGATGTCCTATAATTCACCCCTCCACTTT. Amino acid sequence: CSARGQGMSYNSPLHF.

V and J are TRBV10-2 and TRBJ1-5, with 7 positions matching TRBD1. This CDR3 has 14 amino acids. Germline values: CDR1 WSHSY, CDR2 SAAADI. The J segment lost 4 bases and the V segment lost 4 bases, leaving 4 bases of the junction unmatched. The CDR3 loop is CASSGQGHNQPQHF. As DNA, the CDR3 is TGCGCCAGCAGTGGACAGGGTCATAATCAGCCCCAGCATTTT.

This sequence joins TRBV30 and TRBJ1-5; 9 nucleotides match TRBD1. The germline gives CDR1 GTSNPN, CDR2 SVGIG (reference sequence). The CDR3 is made up of 12 amino acids. Trimming removed 0 bases from V and 12 bases from J; junction bases left unmatched: 3. The CDR3 DNA reads TGTGCCTGGAGTGTCTCGGACAGGGGCCAGCATTTT. Translated, it gives CAWSVSDRGQHF.

This clonotype showed up many times. V usage is TRBV11-1 and J usage is TRBJ2-3; 10 bases are shared with TRBD1. The CDR3 sequence is 17 residues long. The V and J ends lost 5 bases and 3 bases, in that order; junction bases with no gene match: 11. From germline, CDR1 is SGHAT and CDR2 FQDESV (reference sequence). The CDR3 spells CASSPRQGAHVTDTQYF. In nucleotides, the CDR3 is TGTGCCAGCAGCCCACGACAGGGGGCGCATGTAACAGATACGCAGTATTTT.

The chain recombines TRBV7-8 with TRBJ1-3; weak D call: TRBD1 (5 bases). Germline V gene lookup returns CDR1 SGHVS and CDR2 FQNEAQ. V shed 5 bases and J shed 0 bases, with 20 bases lying between them. The CDR3 contains 18 residues. The CDR3 DNA reads TGTGCCAGCAGCCCTCTCGTGGACACTCCTACCTCTGGAAACACCATATATTTT. Translated: CASSPLVDTPTSGNTIYF.

Ten or more counts support this clonotype. V usage is TRBV19 and J usage is TRBJ1-1; D is perhaps TRBD1 (6 bases). V was pared by 3 bases and J by 5 bases, with 13 bases between. This CDR3 is 14 amino acids long. Germline V gives CDR1 LNHDA, CDR2 SQIVND (reference sequence). CDR3 sequence: CASSIEGGRTEAFF. The CDR3 DNA reads TGTGCCAGTAGTATTGAGGGGGGTAGGACTGAAGCTTTCTTT.

The chain couples TRBV24-1 to TRBJ2-7; 8 bases are shared with TRBD1. Trimming removed 3 bases from V and 0 bases from J; junction bases left unmatched: 6. There are 16 residues in the CDR3. CDR1 is KGHDR and CDR2 is SFDVKD in the germline V gene. CDR3 region: CATSDTAGTGSYEQYF. The CDR3 DNA sequence: TGTGCCACCAGTGATACGGCCGGGACAGGCTCCTACGAGCAGTACTTC.

This clonotype occurred many times. This chain joins TRBV29-1 and TRBJ2-1; D call uncertain. The germline V and J ends were trimmed by 4 bases and 11 bases, with 18 bases remaining between them. This CDR3 contains 13 residues. From germline, CDR1 is SQVTM and CDR2 ANQGSEA. The CDR3 coding sequence is TGCAGCGTTGTAGAGGCGGTGCATACGAAGCAGTTCTTC. This gives the protein CSVVEAVHTKQFF.

This clonotype showed up just once. V gene TRBV2 combines with J gene TRBJ2-3; D is tentatively TRBD1 or TRBD2 (5 bases each). CDR3 size: 13 residues. Germline CDR1 reads SNHLY; CDR2 reads FYNNEI. The V end lost 5 bases, the J end lost 3 bases, and 9 bases lay between the germline ends. The CDR3 region has the DNA TGTGCCAGCAGTTGGGACCAAACAGATACGCAGTATTTT. It yields the protein CASSWDQTDTQYF.

There are many counts of this clonotype. V is TRBV19 and J is TRBJ2-7; TRBD2 matches at 7 bases. This CDR3 spans 16 amino acids. Trimming removed 4 bases from V and 5 bases from J; junction bases left unmatched: 14. Germline values: CDR1 LNHDA, CDR2 SQIVND (reference sequence). The CDR3, as DNA: TGTGCCAGTAGTAGCGGGAGAGATCCCATTCGGGACGAGCAGTACTTC. Translation gives CASSSGRDPIRDEQYF.

This clonotype was detected many times. The CDR3 DNA reads as TGCGCCAGCAGCTTCGGACTAGCGGGAGGCAAGGGCAATGAGCAGTTCTTC. Translation gives CASSFGLAGGKGNEQFF. V gene TRBV5-1 combines with J gene TRBJ2-1; 14 bases agree with TRBD2. V lost 2 bases to trimming and J lost 6 bases; unmatched junction nucleotides: 7. Looked up from germline, CDR1 is SGHRS and CDR2 is YFSETQ. This CDR3 spans 17 amino acids.

This clonotype was observed many times. The rearrangement links TRBV9 to TRBJ2-1, with 8 bases lining up with TRBD2. The CDR3 is made up of 15 amino acids. Trimming removed 5 bases from V and 1 base from J; junction bases left unmatched: 5. Germline loops: CDR1 SGDLS, CDR2 YYNGEE. CDR3 DNA: TGTGCCAGCAGTTCTAGACTAGCGTCCTACAATGAGCAGTTCTTC. Its translation: CASSSRLASYNEQFF.

In this sample, this clonotype turned up once. V gene TRBV24-1 combines with J gene TRBJ1-5, with 9 bases matching TRBD1. The CDR3 has 14 amino acids. Germline lookup yields CDR1 KGHDR and CDR2 SFDVKD. Unmatched junction bases numbered 7, after V lost 8 bases and J lost 6 bases. For the CDR3, the DNA is TGTGCCACCATCGGGACAGGGATAGGTCAGCCCCAGCATTTT. It is translated as CATIGTGIGQPQHF.

This clonotype was observed many times. The V gene is TRBV7-2, the J gene TRBJ2-7, with TRBD2 matching over 9 bases. Unmatched junction bases numbered 5, after V lost 0 bases and J lost 2 bases. CDR1 SGHTA and CDR2 FQGNSA come from the germline V gene. The CDR3 is 16 residues long. The CDR3 nucleotides read TGTGCCAGCAGCTTAGCGGCGCTAGCGGGACCCTACGAGCAGTACTTC. The encoded protein is CASSLAALAGPYEQYF. The full variable domain, its missing parts supplied by reference TRBV7-2 and TRBJ2-7, is GAGVSQSPSNKVTEKGKDVELRCDPISGHTALYWYRQSLGQGLEFLIYFQGNSAPDKSGLPSDRFSAERTGGSVSTLTIQRTQQEDSAVYLCASSLAALAGPYEQYFGPGTRLTVT.

At least ten counts were recorded for this clonotype. The chain employs TRBV19 and TRBJ2-3; no clear D. CDR3 length equals 15 residues. V was trimmed by 0 bases and J by 0 bases, leaving 7 bases between them. The germline gives CDR1 LNHDA, CDR2 SQIVND (reference sequence). Written as DNA, the CDR3 is TGTGCCAGTAGTATAGATCGGCGAAGCACAGATACGCAGTATTTT. Translation: CASSIDRRSTDTQYF. The variable domain in full, completed from reference TRBV19 and TRBJ2-3, reads DGGITQSPKYLFRKEGQNVTLSCEQNLNHDAMYWYRQDPGQGLRLIYYSQIVNDFQKGDIAEGYSVSREKKESFPLTVTSAQKNPTAFYLCASSIDRRSTDTQYFGPGTRLTVL.

The CDR3 DNA sequence: TGCAGTGCTAGAGATACGGGGCTGACTGAAGCTTTCTTT. As protein: CSARDTGLTEAFF. The chain carries TRBV20-1 and TRBJ1-1; D is possibly TRBD1 (5 bases). Germline-derived CDR1 and CDR2 are DFQATT and SNEGSKA (reference sequence). There are 13 residues in the CDR3. V lost 0 bases, J lost 5 bases, and 10 bases lay in between.